The 31 T cell receptor beta chains below come from one sample, sequenced in a study of T cells in Graves' hyperthyroidism and ophthalmopathy. Template material for amplifying TCR beta CDR3 regions consisted of RNA transcripts. HTBI primers drove first-round RT-PCR of the TCR CDR3. TCRdb passed the multiplex PCR reads through MiXCR, listing each CDR3 protein once. The sample contains about 410,000 distinct CDR3 sequences, roughly 15% of which appear only once. The sample was blood. These receptor sequences come from a man aged 18-30 years with Graves' ophthalmopathy.

This clonotype has ten or more counts. The chain joins TRBV12-3 or TRBV12-4 to TRBJ2-7, with D maybe TRBD1 (7 bases). The CDR3 loop spans 14 amino acids. Between the trimmed V and J ends, which lost 4 bases and 4 bases, there was a span of 14 bases. The CDR3: CASSWGQGGYEQYF. The CDR3 nucleotides read TGTGCCAGCAGTTGGGGGCAGGGGGGATACGAGCAGTACTTC.

This clonotype came up many times. The chain has TRBV7-9 and TRBJ2-7; D is uncertain. CDR3 length: 11 amino acids. Germline V gives CDR1 SEHNR, CDR2 FQNEAQ (reference sequence). Trimming took 8 bases from V and 3 from J, leaving 8 bases between them. This CDR3 reads CASGGYYEQYF. The CDR3 coding sequence is TGTGCCAGCGGCGGATACTACGAGCAGTACTTC.

This clonotype was seen a few times. The chain couples TRBV5-6 to TRBJ1-2; 10 bases are a match to TRBD1. V was clipped by 5 bases and J by 4 bases; unmatched bases: 8. Germline-derived CDR1 and CDR2 are SGHDT and YYEEEE. The CDR3 has 15 amino acids. Written as DNA, the CDR3 is TGTGCCAGCAGGACGACAGGGGGCGAAGGCTATGGCTACACCTTC. This codes for CASRTTGGEGYGYTF.

This clonotype was counted ten times or more. The chain combines TRBV11-2 with TRBJ2-1, with D possibly matching TRBD2 (6 bases). The germline V gene encodes CDR1 SGHAT and CDR2 FQNNGV. This CDR3 region has 15 residues. Trimming took 1 base from V and 7 from J, leaving 14 bases between them. The CDR3 coding sequence is TGTGCCAGCAGCTTAGTTGGGGGAGGAGGTAATGAGCAGTTCTTC. This gives the protein CASSLVGGGGNEQFF.

The chain combines TRBV4-1 with TRBJ2-1; 9 bases fit TRBD1. The CDR3 spans 16 residues. Per germline, CDR1 MGHRA and CDR2 YSYEKL. Trimming at V came to 2 bases and at J to 5 bases, leaving 7 bases not matched to a gene. The CDR3 DNA reads TGCGCCAGCAGCCAAACATTCCGGGACAGGGACAATGAGCAGTTCTTC. Amino acid sequence: CASSQTFRDRDNEQFF.

Many counts were recorded for this clonotype. The chain employs TRBV5-1 and TRBJ1-1; D possibly corresponds to TRBD1 (6 bases). Trimming removed 0 bases from V and 8 bases from J, with 11 bases in between. Germline V gives CDR1 SGHRS, CDR2 YFSETQ. This CDR3 has 13 residues. CDR3 in DNA: TGCGCCAGCAGCTTGGGTTCAGGGGTGGAAGCTTTCTTT. This translates into CASSLGSGVEAFF.

The chain couples TRBV29-1 to TRBJ1-1; 9 nucleotides match TRBD1. V lost 6 bases to trimming and J lost 1 base; unmatched junction nucleotides: 9. Germline loops: CDR1 SQVTM, CDR2 ANQGSEA. CDR3 size: 15 residues. The CDR3 is CSVYRGLKGNTEAFF. CDR3 coding DNA: TGCAGCGTGTACAGGGGGCTGAAGGGGAACACTGAAGCTTTCTTT.

This clonotype came up many times. The J gene is TRBJ2-3, the V gene TRBV20-1; no firm D call. Germline CDR1 reads DFQATT; CDR2 reads SNEGSKA (reference sequence). The CDR3 has 13 residues. Trimming took 0 bases from V and 6 from J, leaving 10 bases between them. CDR3 in amino acids: CSARDEPTDTQYF. CDR3 nucleotides: TGCAGTGCTAGAGATGAACCCACGGATACGCAGTATTTT.

The chain carries TRBV11-2 and TRBJ2-5; D unresolved. The DNA end favors TRBJ2-1, so the J call may be wrong. Germline V gene lookup returns CDR1 SGHAT and CDR2 FQNNGV. This CDR3 spans 12 amino acids. CDR3 nucleotide sequence: TGTGCCAGCAGCTTCGAAGGAGAGACCCAGTTCTTC. It specifies CASSFEGETQFF.

This clonotype was detected a few times. The J gene is TRBJ2-1, the V gene TRBV5-8, with 8 bases aligning to TRBD1. The V and J ends lost 4 bases and 4 bases, in that order; junction bases with no gene match: 4. Germline V gives CDR1 SGHTS, CDR2 YDEGEE. The CDR3 spans 14 residues. The CDR3 DNA reads as TGTGCCAGCAGCGGGACAGGACGATACAATGAGCAGTTCTTC. Translation gives CASSGTGRYNEQFF.

This clonotype was seen ten or more times. J is TRBJ2-2 and V is TRBV11-2; 9 nucleotides agree with TRBD1. V shed 1 base, J shed 5 bases, and the junction held 8 bases outside the gene matches. Germline CDR1 and CDR2: SGHAT and FQNNGV. This CDR3 has 17 residues. The CDR3 sequence: CASSLAFGTGRTGELFF. The CDR3 DNA sequence: TGTGCCAGCAGCTTAGCCTTCGGGACAGGGAGGACCGGGGAGCTGTTTTTT.

V and J are TRBV12-3 or TRBV12-4 and TRBJ2-7, with 10 nucleotides matching TRBD1. Trimming took 5 bases from V and 4 from J; bases not matched to a gene: 11. The CDR3 covers 16 residues. CDR3 sequence reads: CASSLPTGGDLYEQYF. The DNA for the CDR3 is TGTGCCAGCAGTCTCCCGACAGGGGGCGACCTATACGAGCAGTACTTC.

The chain joins TRBV2 to TRBJ2-7; TRBD2 aligns across 15 bases. The CDR3 has 17 amino acids. Germline V lookup: CDR1 SNHLY, CDR2 FYNNEI. J was trimmed by 0 bases and V by 4 bases; bases with no gene match: 4. The CDR3 DNA is TGTGCCAGCAGTGGGACTAGCGGGAGGGCAAGCTCCTACGAGCAGTACTTC. Its translation: CASSGTSGRASSYEQYF.

The chain joins TRBV18 to TRBJ1-6; tentatively, D is TRBD1 (5 bases). CDR1 is KGHSH, CDR2 LQKENI, per germline. V was pared by 3 bases and J by 14 bases, with 11 bases between. The CDR3 is 12 amino acids. The CDR3 sequence: CASSPVGGALHF. CDR3 DNA: TGTGCCAGCTCACCGGTCGGGGGGGCCCTCCACTTT.

The chain links TRBV6-5 to TRBJ2-7, with a weak D call TRBD2 (5 bases). Germline-derived CDR1 and CDR2 are MNHEY and SVGAGI. Trimming removed 1 base from V and 0 bases from J, with 13 bases in between. The CDR3 is made up of 16 amino acids. In nucleotides, the CDR3 is TGTGCCAGCAGTTACTTCGACGGACTCAGCTCCTACGAGCAGTACTTC. It yields the protein CASSYFDGLSSYEQYF.

Many counts were recorded for this clonotype. The V call is TRBV20-1, the J call TRBJ1-5; tentatively, D is TRBD1 (5 bases). This CDR3 has 13 residues. Trimming left V 6 bases short and J 1 base short, with 10 bases between. Germline loops: CDR1 DFQATT, CDR2 SNEGSKA (reference sequence). Here the CDR3 reads CSAPDRSNQPQHF. CDR3 in DNA: TGCAGTGCCCCCGACAGAAGCAATCAGCCCCAGCATTTT.

This CDR3 reads CASTMIPGQGETGNTIYF. The CDR3 DNA is TGTGCCAGTACCATGATACCCGGACAGGGGGAAACCGGAAACACCATATATTTT. This chain connects TRBV19 to TRBJ1-3; 10 nucleotides line up with TRBD1. Trimming removed 7 bases from V and 4 bases from J; junction bases left unmatched: 16. Germline loops: CDR1 LNHDA, CDR2 SQIVND (reference sequence). The CDR3 totals 18 residues.

This clonotype was detected many times. V gene TRBV18 combines with J gene TRBJ1-1; 8 nucleotides line up with TRBD1. The germline V gene has CDR1 KGHSH and CDR2 LQKENI. The V and J ends lost 3 bases and 3 bases, in that order; junction bases with no gene match: 6. The CDR3 consists of 15 residues. The CDR3 reads CASSPPGQADTEAFF. In DNA form, the CDR3 reads TGTGCCAGCTCACCCCCGGGACAGGCGGACACTGAAGCTTTCTTT.

The sample holds a few counts of this clonotype. The chain has TRBV6-5 and TRBJ1-4, with 7 bases lining up with TRBD1. Losses at the gene ends were 0 bases for V and 8 bases for J; bases not matched to a gene: 6. This CDR3 is built from 15 residues. Germline CDR1 MNHEY, CDR2 SVGAGI. CDR3 residues: CASSYSRQGGEKLFF. In DNA form, the CDR3 reads TGTGCCAGCAGTTACTCAAGACAGGGCGGCGAAAAACTGTTTTTT.

This chain joins TRBV5-1 and TRBJ1-3, with D uncertain. Trimming pared 0 bases from V and 0 bases from J, leaving 13 bases between. CDR1 is SGHRS and CDR2 is YFSETQ in the germline V gene. The CDR3 sequence is 17 residues long. CDR3 DNA sequence: TGCGCCAGCAGCTTGGAGGTGTTAGGGAGCTCTGGAAACACCATATATTTT. Its protein product is CASSLEVLGSSGNTIYF.

This clonotype appeared many times. The chain couples TRBV3-1 to TRBJ1-5; 9 bases are a match to TRBD1. The CDR3 covers 14 residues. The junction had 1 base not matched to a gene; V was cut back by 5 bases and J by 2 bases. The germline gives CDR1 LGHDT, CDR2 YNNKEL (reference sequence). CDR3 protein: CASSRQGGNQPQHF. CDR3 coding DNA: TGTGCCAGCAGCAGACAGGGGGGCAATCAGCCCCAGCATTTT.

V is TRBV6-1 and J is TRBJ1-2; D unclear. V dropped 5 bases and J dropped 1 base, with 11 bases sitting between them. Germline loops: CDR1 MNHNS, CDR2 SASEGT. The CDR3 sequence is 14 residues long. For the CDR3, the DNA is TGTGCCAGCAGTTGGGCCCCGAATAACTATGGCTACACCTTC. Translation: CASSWAPNNYGYTF.

In its sample, this clonotype was seen many times. The chain has TRBV10-1 and TRBJ2-2, with D hard to call. Germline V gene lookup returns CDR1 WNHNN and CDR2 SYGVQD (reference sequence). Trimming shortened V by 3 bases and J by 3 bases, and 11 bases separated the two germline ends. CDR3 length equals 15 residues. The CDR3 loop reads CASSDSRGYTGELFF. For the CDR3, the DNA is TGCGCCAGCAGTGACAGCCGAGGATACACCGGGGAGCTGTTTTTT.

This sequence joins TRBV4-1 and TRBJ1-5; D remains unclear. The CDR3 covers 16 residues. Trimming took off 0 bases at V and 0 bases at J, with 9 bases between the two ends. CDR1 is MGHRA and CDR2 is YSYEKL in the germline V gene. The DNA of the CDR3 is TGCGCCAGCAGCCAAGAGAAGGCGTATAGCAATCAGCCCCAGCATTTT. It is translated as CASSQEKAYSNQPQHF.

This sequence joins TRBV7-9 and TRBJ2-6; possible D gene TRBD1, 6 bases. Germline assignment: CDR1 SEHNR and CDR2 FQNEAQ (reference sequence). V shed 3 bases and J shed 4 bases, with 10 bases lying between them. The CDR3 loop spans 15 amino acids. CDR3 loop: CASSFTGIGANVLTF. CDR3 DNA: TGTGCCAGCAGCTTCACAGGGATCGGGGCCAACGTCCTGACTTTC.

On this clonotype: Possible read error: a much larger clone is one base away. The chain is built from TRBV18 and TRBJ2-7, with a possible D match to TRBD2 (6 bases). Looked up from germline, CDR1 is KGHSH and CDR2 is LQKENI. This CDR3 spans 15 amino acids. The V end lost 3 bases, the J end lost 5 bases, and 17 bases lay between the germline ends. CDR3 sequence: CASSPVAVGGDEQYF. In nucleotides, the CDR3 is TGTGCCAGCTCACCGGTAGCGGTTGGCGGCGACGAGCAGTACTTC.

This chain uses TRBV9 with TRBJ1-5, with 7 bases that match TRBD1. The CDR3 is 13 amino acids. Germline V CDR1 and CDR2: SGDLS, YYNGEE. V lost 4 bases to trimming and J lost 8 bases; unmatched junction nucleotides: 6. Here the CDR3 reads CASSKTGEKPQHF. The CDR3 DNA reads TGTGCCAGCAGCAAAACAGGGGAGAAGCCCCAGCATTTT.

With respect to this clonotype: A clone one base away is much larger, so this may be a read error. The chain combines TRBV6-2 or TRBV6-3 with TRBJ2-7; the match to TRBD2 covers 10 bases. The CDR3 runs 15 residues. The germline V gene has CDR1 MNHEY and CDR2 SVGEGT. The CDR3 DNA is TGTGCCAGCGATCGGCTAGCGGGAGATTACGACGAGCAGTGCTTC. Translation gives CASDRLAGDYDEQCF.

This clonotype was detected many times. The chain is built from TRBV3-1 and TRBJ2-3; D is ambiguous. Trimming took off 0 bases at V and 3 bases at J, with 13 bases between the two ends. CDR3 length equals 16 residues. In germline, CDR1 is LGHDT, CDR2 YNNKEL (reference sequence). The CDR3, as DNA: TGTGCCAGCAGCCAAGAGGACCTTCCGCCAACAGATACGCAGTATTTT. It yields the protein CASSQEDLPPTDTQYF.

This clonotype was found many times. The chain employs TRBV2 and TRBJ2-1; a weak D match, TRBD1 (6 bases). CDR1 and CDR2 from the germline V gene are SNHLY and FYNNEI. There are 13 residues in the CDR3. V dropped 7 bases and J dropped 8 bases, with 15 bases sitting between them. CDR3 in DNA: TGTGCCAGCAACGGACAGAAAGGGTATGAGCAGTTCTTC. It yields the protein CASNGQKGYEQFF. Looking up the rest from reference TRBV2 and TRBJ2-1 gives the full variable domain: EPEVTQTPSHQVTQMGQEVILRCVPISNHLYFYWYRQILGQKVEFLVSFYNNEISEKSEIFDDQFSVERPDGSNFTLKIRSTKLEDSAMYFCASNGQKGYEQFFGPGTRLTVL.

This clonotype was picked up a small number of times. The chain carries TRBV5-6 and TRBJ1-6, with D possibly being TRBD1 (6 bases). The CDR3 contains 18 residues. V was pared by 4 bases and J by 0 bases, with 17 bases between. CDR1 is SGHDT and CDR2 is YYEEEE in the germline V gene. CDR3 nucleotides: TGTGCCAGCAGCCCACGTACGGGAGGGGGCTCCTATAATTCACCCCTCCACTTT. As protein: CASSPRTGGGSYNSPLHF.